There are a few counts of the clone carrying this T cell receptor beta chain. What it binds is not known. This entry comes from a study of response to subunit inactivated influenza vaccine. Study results and caveats: New T cells are recruited in small numbers by each seasonal influenza vaccination, according to the authors' suggestion.

A single record per CDR3 protein comes from TCRdb applying MiXCR to the RT-PCR reads. The sample contains hundreds of thousands of distinct CDR3 sequences, around 8% of which appear only once. This CDR3 has 14 residues. Germline V lookup: CDR1 DFQATT, CDR2 SNEGSKA (reference sequence). The V and J ends lost 4 bases and 2 bases respectively, with 14 bases between them. Sequencing used PBMCs from blood, obtained around 25 months after vaccination. This clonotype was obtained from a man between 50 and 75 years old who received an inactivated influenza vaccine. The chain carries TRBV20-1 and TRBJ1-2, with no clear D. In nucleotides, the CDR3 is TGCAGTGCTAAAGACTGGGTCGGGAACTATGGCTACACCTTC. Protein sequence: CSAKDWVGNYGYTF.